The 9 T cell receptor beta chains given below trace back to one sample, sequenced in a study of blood T cells in healthy people across ages. Using a J-beta primer mix together with a sample-barcoded 5' primer, a second PCR was run for about 6 to 11 cycles. Each CDR3 protein is one row after TCRdb ran MiXCR on the 5' RACE reads. The sample records over 1,200,000 distinct CDR3 sequences, approximately 60% being singletons. Sequencing was done on a sample of blood. The receptors shown here come from a man younger than 35 in good health.

This clonotype has a single count. V and J are TRBV7-9 and TRBJ2-2; weak D call: TRBD1 (5 bases). The V end was cut by 6 bases, the J end by 0 bases, with 14 bases between. The CDR3 runs to 16 residues. CDR1 and CDR2 from the germline V gene are SEHNR and FQNEAQ (reference sequence). CDR3 in DNA: TGTGCCAGCAGGGGTCGAGGACATCCGAACACCGGGGAGCTGTTTTTT. Encoded protein: CASRGRGHPNTGELFF.

V usage is TRBV20-1 and J usage is TRBJ2-1; 11 nucleotides agree with TRBD1. This CDR3 spans 15 amino acids. V lost 6 bases, J lost 9 bases, and 13 bases stayed unmatched. The germline gives CDR1 DFQATT, CDR2 SNEGSKA (reference sequence). The CDR3 DNA reads as TGCAGTGCCTGGGACCGGGACAGGGGGTACGGTGAGCAGTTCTTC. Translation: CSAWDRDRGYGEQFF.

CDR3 sequence reads: CASSPGQGYLTQYF. As DNA, the CDR3 is TGTGCCAGCAGCCCAGGACAGGGGTACTTGACCCAGTACTTC. The V gene is TRBV7-8, the J gene TRBJ2-5, with 9 bases aligning to TRBD1. After removal of 5 bases from V and 7 bases from J, the junction contained 8 bases not matched to a gene. CDR1 is SGHVS and CDR2 is FQNEAQ in the germline V gene. The CDR3 is made up of 14 amino acids.

The V call is TRBV7-9, the J call TRBJ1-4; no clear D gene. CDR1 SEHNR and CDR2 FQNEAQ come from the germline V gene (reference sequence). With 5 bases removed from V and 7 bases from J, the gap between germline ends came to 11 bases. The CDR3 has 13 residues. The CDR3 nucleotides are TGTGCCAGCAGCCCAACAGCGAGTGAAAAACTGTTTTTT. Its protein product is CASSPTASEKLFF.

This chain connects TRBV12-3 or TRBV12-4 to TRBJ2-3; perhaps TRBD1 as D (5 bases). V was cut by 7 bases and J by 4 bases, with 18 bases left in between. The CDR3 has 15 residues. The CDR3: CASTLGARSADTQYF. The CDR3 nucleotides are TGTGCCAGCACTCTTGGGGCTAGGAGCGCAGATACGCAGTATTTT.

The V gene is TRBV10-3, the J gene TRBJ2-3; D is undetermined. Germline CDR1 and CDR2: ENHRY and SYGVKD. Trimming removed 6 bases at V and 0 bases at J, with 16 bases between. This CDR3 contains 16 residues. Here the CDR3 reads CAIRGYGPASTDTQYF. The CDR3 nucleotides are TGTGCCATCAGGGGGTACGGCCCCGCTAGCACAGATACGCAGTATTTT.

V usage is TRBV7-9 and J usage is TRBJ2-3; D tentatively fits TRBD1 or TRBD2 (5 bases each). The CDR3 covers 12 residues. V was cut by 6 bases and J by 6 bases, with 10 bases left in between. Germline values: CDR1 SEHNR, CDR2 FQNEAQ (reference sequence). CDR3 nucleotide sequence: TGTGCCAGCAGGTTTGAGGGGGATACGCAGTATTTT. Translating it yields CASRFEGDTQYF. The full variable domain, rest sourced from reference TRBV7-9 and TRBJ2-3, is DTGVSQNPRHKITKRGQNVTFRCDPISEHNRLYWYRQTLGQGPEFLTYFQNEAQLEKSRLLSDRFSAERPKGSFSTLEIQRTEQGDSAMYLCASRFEGDTQYFGPGTRLTVL.

For this clonotype: The junction shows a germline mismatch at one end, possibly a read error. V and J are TRBV20-1 and TRBJ2-1; unclear D gene. Germline V gives CDR1 DFQATT, CDR2 SNEGSKA (reference sequence). There are 14 residues in the CDR3. CDR3 in DNA: TGCAGTGCTAGCCTCAGGAGCTCCTACAATGGGCAGTTCTTC. Translation gives CSASLRSSYNGQFF.

This clonotype was seen only once. The rearrangement joins TRBV29-1 to TRBJ2-1, with D uncertain. Between the trimmed V and J ends, which lost 6 bases and 6 bases, there was a span of 9 bases. The CDR3 extends over 11 amino acids. Germline V lookup: CDR1 SQVTM, CDR2 ANQGSEA. This chain's CDR3 is CSVIWFNEQFF. In DNA form, the CDR3 reads TGCAGCGTGATTTGGTTCAATGAGCAGTTCTTC.